This TCR beta chain was documented in a study of cytomegalovirus exposure and HLA in healthy donors. V lost 8 bases and J lost 4; bases outside the gene matches: 8. The CDR3 covers 14 residues. Looked up from germline, CDR1 is SGHTA and CDR2 is FQGTGA. In the PCR, 60 Vbeta and 13 Jbeta primers were used. Profiled with immunoSEQ multiplex PCR; TCRdb holds only in-frame clones, not every one. Here the sample spans fewer than 250,000 clones, 60% to 85% being singletons. The sequence derives from a woman in her thirties or forties in good health and CMV-seronegative. The chain links TRBV7-3 to TRBJ2-3, with TRBD1 matching over 8 bases. Source material: PBMCs. The CDR3 reads CASSPDRAADTQYF. CDR3 in DNA: TGTGCCAGCTCGCCGGACAGGGCAGCAGATACGCAGTATTTT.